What follows describes a single T cell receptor beta chain. The sort gate was single viable CD3+CD4+CD8-CD45RO+ cells for memory CD4+ T cells. The data derive from a study of memory CD4+ T cells and cytomegalovirus serostatus. Germline CDR1 reads LNHDA; CDR2 reads SQIVND (reference sequence). Trimming shortened V by 5 bases and J by 0 bases, and 11 bases separated the two germline ends. The CDR3 sequence is 15 residues long. Profiled with immunoSEQ multiplex PCR; TCRdb holds only in-frame clones, not every one. This sample has tens of thousands of clones, with 76% found just once. The source is an adult in good health and CMV-seronegative. Sequences were obtained from memory CD4+ T cells from blood. The V call is TRBV19, the J call TRBJ1-3; a possible D gene is TRBD1 (5 bases). CDR3 nucleotides: TGTGCCAGTAGTCTGGACATGCGCTCTGGAAACACCATATATTTT. It codes for CASSLDMRSGNTIYF. The full variable domain, completed using reference TRBV19 and TRBJ1-3, is DGGITQSPKYLFRKEGQNVTLSCEQNLNHDAMYWYRQDPGQGLRLIYYSQIVNDFQKGDIAEGYSVSREKKESFPLTVTSAQKNPTAFYLCASSLDMRSGNTIYFGEGSWLTVV.